These T cell receptor beta chains were read from a single sample in a study of blood T cell repertoires in COVID-19. The repertoire was sequenced with immunoSEQ multiplex PCR; TCRdb's copy has only in-frame clones and lacks some. Of 150,000 to 200,000 clones detected, 75% to 90% appear once; the ten largest clones hold over 10%. The source material was PBMCs or T cells enriched from blood (not recorded which). All receptors come from a woman aged 55 to 70 who had recovered from COVID-19. CDR3s include the opening cysteine and the closing phenylalanine or tryptophan. The D gene is left open where the match is weak. Only part of the rows carry a size: once, few, many, or a class if the clone is expanded.

d_gene: TRBD1
v_gene: TRBV30
j_gene: TRBJ2-2
abundance: .
CDR3nt: TGTGCCTGGAGTCCACAGGGGTCCGGGGAGCTGTTTTTT
CDR3aa: CAWSPQGSGELFF

d_gene: .
v_gene: TRBV30
j_gene: TRBJ1-1
abundance: .
CDR3nt: TGTGCCTGGAGTGTATCAGGGGTGAACACTGAAGCTTTCTTT
CDR3aa: CAWSVSGVNTEAFF

d_gene: .
v_gene: TRBV4-1
j_gene: TRBJ1-1
abundance: .
CDR3nt: TGCGCCAGCAGCCTCCAGTGGAACACTGAAGCTTTCTTT
CDR3aa: CASSLQWNTEAFF

d_gene: .
v_gene: TRBV5-1
j_gene: TRBJ2-1
abundance: .
CDR3nt: TGCGCCAGCAGCTTGGGGGCAGTATTACCCCAGTTCTTC
CDR3aa: CASSLGAVLPQFF

d_gene: TRBD2
v_gene: TRBV5-1
j_gene: TRBJ2-4
abundance: few
CDR3nt: TGCGCCAGCAGCTTGGGGGGACTAGAAAACATTCAGTACTTC
CDR3aa: CASSLGGLENIQYF

d_gene: .
v_gene: TRBV6-1
j_gene: TRBJ1-1
abundance: .
CDR3nt: TGTGCCAGCAGTGAGCGTCTGAACACTGAAGCTTTCTTT
CDR3aa: CASSERLNTEAFF

d_gene: TRBD1
v_gene: TRBV5-1
j_gene: TRBJ2-5
abundance: .
CDR3nt: TGCGCCAGCAGCTTCGGACAGGTTCGAGGAGAGACCCAGTACTTC
CDR3aa: CASSFGQVRGETQYF

d_gene: TRBD1
v_gene: TRBV27
j_gene: TRBJ1-1
abundance: .
CDR3nt: TGTGCCAGCAGGGCAGGGGGCGCGAGCGACACTGAAGCTTTCTTT
CDR3aa: CASRAGGASDTEAFF

d_gene: .
v_gene: TRBV2
j_gene: TRBJ2-1
abundance: once
CDR3nt: TGTGCCAGCACCACCGACTTCCGCTTTGGGGAGCAGTTCTTC
CDR3aa: CASTTDFRFGEQFF

d_gene: .
v_gene: TRBV5-1
j_gene: TRBJ2-6
abundance: .
CDR3nt: TGCGCCAGCAGCGAGGGCCCGAGGTCGATTGCTGGGGCCAACGTCCTGACTTTC
CDR3aa: CASSEGPRSIAGANVLTF

d_gene: TRBD2
v_gene: TRBV5-4
j_gene: TRBJ2-5
abundance: .
CDR3nt: TGTGCCAGCAGCTTAGGACTAGCGGGGGGCGGGCAGACCCAGTACTTC
CDR3aa: CASSLGLAGGGQTQYF

d_gene: .
v_gene: TRBV5-1
j_gene: TRBJ2-7
abundance: .
CDR3nt: TGCGCCAGCAGCCCCGGAGGAGGGTCTTACTACGAGCAGTACTTC
CDR3aa: CASSPGGGSYYEQYF

d_gene: .
v_gene: TRBV2
j_gene: TRBJ2-2
abundance: .
CDR3nt: TGTGCCAGCAGTGATGACCTTGGCGGGGCCGGGGAGCTGTTTTTT
CDR3aa: CASSDDLGGAGELFF

d_gene: .
v_gene: TRBV21-1
j_gene: TRBJ1-2
abundance: .
CDR3nt: TGTGCCAGCAGAACATATGGCTACACCTTC
CDR3aa: CASRTYGYTF

d_gene: .
v_gene: TRBV5-1
j_gene: TRBJ2-5
abundance: .
CDR3nt: TGCGCCAGCAGCTTGGGGGCGCAAGAGACCCAGTACTTC
CDR3aa: CASSLGAQETQYF

d_gene: .
v_gene: TRBV9
j_gene: TRBJ2-3
abundance: .
CDR3nt: TGTGCCAGCAGCAATAGAGCGGGTCCGGGGACAGATACGCAGTATTTT
CDR3aa: CASSNRAGPGTDTQYF

d_gene: TRBD1
v_gene: TRBV28
j_gene: TRBJ1-6
abundance: .
CDR3nt: TGTGCCAGCCAACCTCGGACAGGGGGGGGTTCACCCCTCCACTTT
CDR3aa: CASQPRTGGGSPLHF

d_gene: .
v_gene: TRBV27
j_gene: TRBJ2-3
abundance: once
CDR3nt: TGTGCCAGCAGTTTTTTACAGTCAGATACGCAGTATTTT
CDR3aa: CASSFLQSDTQYF

d_gene: .
v_gene: TRBV29-1
j_gene: TRBJ2-3
abundance: once
CDR3nt: TGCAGCGTTGGAGTAAGCACAGATACGCAGTATTTT
CDR3aa: CSVGVSTDTQYF

d_gene: TRBD1
v_gene: TRBV5-4
j_gene: TRBJ2-7
abundance: .
CDR3nt: TGTGCCAGCAGCGGGGGACAGGGGTTTAGGGAGCAGTACTTC
CDR3aa: CASSGGQGFREQYF

d_gene: .
v_gene: TRBV3-1/TRBV3-2
j_gene: TRBJ2-7
abundance: .
CDR3nt: TGTGCCAGCAGCCTAGCTAGGGGCGAGCAGTACTTC
CDR3aa: CASSLARGEQYF

d_gene: .
v_gene: TRBV30
j_gene: TRBJ1-3
abundance: .
CDR3nt: TGTGCCTGGACTGGGACTCACACCATATATTTT
CDR3aa: CAWTGTHTIYF

d_gene: TRBD2
v_gene: TRBV2
j_gene: TRBJ2-1
abundance: .
CDR3nt: TGTGCCAGCAGCCAGCTGTGGACTAGCGGGGGACCCCAGTTCTTC
CDR3aa: CASSQLWTSGGPQFF